The 7 T cell receptor beta chains in this list originate from one sample, sequenced in a study of post-analysis software for immune sequencing data. Study results and limitations: Controls had lower frequencies than patients of four or five TRBV segments, which included TRBV5-6, TRBV5-1 and TRBV20-1.

The authors incorporated unique molecular identifiers into the TCR beta cDNA libraries. TCRdb processed the PCR reads anew with MiXCR; each CDR3 protein has one entry. The data contain hundreds of thousands of distinct CDR3 sequences, 40% to 55% of them singletons. No antigens are known for them. Sequences were obtained from blood. Every receptor here comes from a girl aged 5-17 years with multiple sclerosis.

This clonotype was seen only a few times. One base away lies a much larger clone, so this may be a sequencing read error. The chain recombines TRBV5-1 with TRBJ2-1; the D gene is possibly TRBD2 (5 bases). This CDR3 has 15 residues. Germline CDR1 reads SGHRS; CDR2 reads YFSETQ. CDR3 DNA: TGCGCCGGCAGCTTGGTACCCGACTACTACAATGAGCAGTTCTTC. This gives the protein CAGSLVPDYYNEQFF.

This chain connects TRBV12-3 or TRBV12-4 to TRBJ2-7; 9 bases line up with TRBD2. CDR3 length: 15 residues. V shed 1 base, J shed 4 bases, and the junction held 5 bases outside the gene matches. CDR3 amino acids: CASSLELAGIYEQYF. In DNA form, the CDR3 reads TGTGCCAGCAGTTTAGAACTAGCGGGCATTTACGAGCAGTACTTC.

This clonotype has a handful of counts. This chain joins TRBV7-2 and TRBJ1-2, with D uncertain. Germline values: CDR1 SGHTA, CDR2 FQGNSA. V lost 0 bases, J lost 5 bases, and 16 bases lay in between. The CDR3 is 16 amino acids. CDR3 residues: CASSLAWEPDAYGYTF. CDR3 DNA sequence: TGTGCCAGCAGCTTAGCCTGGGAACCGGATGCATATGGCTACACCTTC.

CDR3 bases: TGCAGTGGGACCGCGGGACTAGCGGGAGCTCGGGAGCAGTTCTTC. This translates into CSGTAGLAGAREQFF. The V call is TRBV20-1, the J call TRBJ2-1, with 14 positions matching TRBD2. J lost 10 bases, V lost 7 bases, and 12 bases had no gene match. Per the germline V gene, CDR1 is DFQATT and CDR2 is SNEGSKA (reference sequence). CDR3 length equals 15 residues.

This chain uses TRBV12-3 or TRBV12-4 with TRBJ2-7; D remains ambiguous. Trimming stripped 1 base from V and 4 bases from J, with 2 bases between. The CDR3 has 11 residues. This CDR3 reads CASSLGYEQYV. In DNA, the CDR3 is TGTGCCAGCAGTTTAGGGTACGAGCAGTACGTC.

This chain joins TRBV7-2 and TRBJ2-7; 8 bases align to TRBD2. Germline V gives CDR1 SGHTA, CDR2 FQGNSA. This CDR3 has 16 amino acids. V gave up 0 bases and J gave up 8 bases; unmatched junction bases: 12. DNA of the CDR3: TGTGCCAGCAGCTTAGCGCAGGTGACTAGCGTATACAAGCAGTACTTC. It yields the protein CASSLAQVTSVYKQYF.

The chain recombines TRBV7-2 with TRBJ2-5; TRBD2 aligns across 10 bases. The V segment lost 3 bases and the J segment 5 bases; nucleotides outside the gene matches: 9. The germline CDR1 and CDR2 sequences are SGHTA and FQGNSA. This CDR3 is 16 amino acids long. This CDR3 is CASSFQGPSGSETQYF. The CDR3 region has the DNA TGTGCCAGCAGCTTCCAGGGGCCTAGCGGGAGCGAGACCCAGTACTTC.